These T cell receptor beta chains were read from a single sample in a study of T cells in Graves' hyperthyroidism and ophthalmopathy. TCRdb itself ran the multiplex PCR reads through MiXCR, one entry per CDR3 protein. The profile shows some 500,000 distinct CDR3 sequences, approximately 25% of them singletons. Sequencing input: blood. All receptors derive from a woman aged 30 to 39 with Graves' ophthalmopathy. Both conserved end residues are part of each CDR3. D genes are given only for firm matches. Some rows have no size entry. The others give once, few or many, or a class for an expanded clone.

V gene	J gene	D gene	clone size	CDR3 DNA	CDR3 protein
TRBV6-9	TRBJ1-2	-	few	TGTGCCAGCACCTGGAGCTACCTCTATGGCTACACCTTC	CASTWSYLYGYTF
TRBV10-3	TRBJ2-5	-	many	TGTGCCATCAGTGCGGGGTTGGAGACCCAGTACTTC	CAISAGLETQYF
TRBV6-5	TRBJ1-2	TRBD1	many	TGTGCCAGCAGTTACTCAGGACAGGGGTTTGGCTACACCTTC	CASSYSGQGFGYTF
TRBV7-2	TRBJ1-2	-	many	TGTGCCAGCAGCCCCGGACGGGCCTATGGCTACACCTTC	CASSPGRAYGYTF
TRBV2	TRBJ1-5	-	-	TGTGCCAGCAGCGAGGGGGATTATCAGCCCCAGCATTTT	CASSEGDYQPQHF
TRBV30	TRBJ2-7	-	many	TGTGCCTGGAGTGTAGAACACGAGCAGTACTTC	CAWSVEHEQYF
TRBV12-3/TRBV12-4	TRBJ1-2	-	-	TGTGCCAGCAGTTTATTGTTTGTTACTTGGCAGGGTGATGGCTACACCTTC	CASSLLFVTWQGDGYTF
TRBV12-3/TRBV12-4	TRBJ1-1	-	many	TGTGCCAGCAGTCCCCAAGACACGGCGGGGGGCACTGAAGCTTTCTTT	CASSPQDTAGGTEAFF
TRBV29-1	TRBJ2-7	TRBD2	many	TGCAGCGTTGAAGCCCTCTCCGGGACTAGCAGCGAGCAGTACTTC	CSVEALSGTSSEQYF
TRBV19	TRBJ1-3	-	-	TGTGCCAGTAGTATCGCCCGAGACAGCTCTGGAAACACCATATATTTT	CASSIARDSSGNTIYF
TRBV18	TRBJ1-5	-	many	TGTGCCAGCTCCGCCAGCACCAATCAGCCCCAGCATTTT	CASSASTNQPQHF
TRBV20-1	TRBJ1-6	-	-	TGCAGTGTAGGATATAATTCACCCCTCCACTTT	CSVGYNSPLHF
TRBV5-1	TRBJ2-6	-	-	TGCGCCAGCACCGAGTCTAGGGCCTCTGGGGCCAACGTCCTGACTTTC	CASTESRASGANVLTF
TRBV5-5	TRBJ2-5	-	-	TGTGCCAGCAGCTTGGAGGGGCAAACAGGGCGAGAGACCCAGTACTTC	CASSLEGQTGRETQYF